The 32 T cell receptor beta chains below were found in one sample sequenced in a study of shared clonotypes between healthy human individuals. The naive CD8 population came from CD45RO-negative cells selected for CCR7, without terminally differentiated effector memory CD45RA+ cells. Clones were sequenced by immunoSEQ multiplex PCR, and TCRdb holds only the in-frame ones, with some missing. This table has over 2 million clones, over 85% appearing once. The sequenced sample consisted of naive CD8+ T cells sorted from blood. The origin of the receptors is a man aged 18 to 29 in good health.

This chain uses TRBV10-3 with TRBJ2-7, with TRBD1 as a possible D gene (6 bases). Germline V gene lookup returns CDR1 ENHRY and CDR2 SYGVKD. V was trimmed by 1 base and J by 6 bases, leaving 16 bases between them. This CDR3 comprises 15 residues. CDR3 region: CAISEWGLGTLEQYF. The CDR3 DNA follows: TGTGCCATCAGTGAGTGGGGGCTAGGCACCCTCGAGCAGTACTTC.

This clone appeared a single time. V gene TRBV7-9 combines with J gene TRBJ2-2; no reliable D call. The CDR3 spans 14 residues. Germline loops: CDR1 SEHNR, CDR2 FQNEAQ (reference sequence). The V gene lost 5 bases and the J gene lost 8 bases, with 15 bases spanning the gap. Here the CDR3 reads CASSDSNKGGELFF. In DNA, the CDR3 is TGTGCCAGCAGCGATTCCAACAAGGGTGGGGAGCTGTTTTTT. The variable domain in full, with the rest retrieved from reference TRBV7-9 and TRBJ2-2, is DTGVSQNPRHKITKRGQNVTFRCDPISEHNRLYWYRQTLGQGPEFLTYFQNEAQLEKSRLLSDRFSAERPKGSFSTLEIQRTEQGDSAMYLCASSDSNKGGELFFGEGSRLTVL.

Only one count was recorded for this clone. The V and J genes are TRBV27 and TRBJ2-7, with D tentatively TRBD2 (5 bases). This CDR3 spans 14 amino acids. V was pared by 2 bases and J by 3 bases, with 11 bases between. Germline CDR1 is MNHEY and CDR2 is SMNVEV (reference sequence). CDR3: CASSLERSHYEQYF. The DNA for the CDR3 is TGTGCCAGCAGTTTAGAGCGGAGCCACTACGAGCAGTACTTC.

Points on this clone: In the same sample, other DNA sequences code for this CDR3. For the CDR3, the DNA is TGTGCCAGCAGCGTAGCGGGCGGAAACGAGCAGTACTTC. It specifies CASSVAGGNEQYF. This chain connects TRBV9 to TRBJ2-7, with D unclear. V was shortened by 0 bases and J by 5 bases, with 9 bases between the two germline ends. The CDR3 spans 13 residues. Per the germline V gene, CDR1 is SGDLS and CDR2 is YYNGEE.

This chain uses TRBV11-2 with TRBJ2-1; D is undetermined. Germline-derived CDR1 and CDR2 are SGHAT and FQNNGV. V was shortened by 1 base and J by 0 bases, with 7 bases between the two germline ends. The CDR3 extends over 15 amino acids. The CDR3 DNA reads as TGTGCCAGCAGCTTAGTCCTTAACTCCTACAATGAGCAGTTCTTC. Translation: CASSLVLNSYNEQFF.

The chain employs TRBV10-3 and TRBJ2-7; a weak D match, TRBD1 (6 bases). V was pared by 3 bases and J by 5 bases, with 17 bases between. The CDR3 has 15 residues. The germline CDR1 and CDR2 sequences are ENHRY and SYGVKD. As DNA, the CDR3 is TGTGCCATCAGTGAACCAGGGGTGTCGGGCCACGAGCAGTACTTC. It encodes CAISEPGVSGHEQYF.

This chain links TRBV6-5 with TRBJ2-3; 8 nucleotides align to TRBD1. Germline V lookup: CDR1 MNHEY, CDR2 SVGAGI. The CDR3 covers 16 residues. V lost 2 bases and J lost 0; bases outside the gene matches: 4. CDR3 DNA: TGTGCCAGCAGTTACCAGACAGGGGCTAGCACAGATACGCAGTATTTT. Protein: CASSYQTGASTDTQYF.

The V gene is TRBV6-5, the J gene TRBJ2-7; TRBD1 matches 10 bases. The V segment lost 6 bases and the J segment 0 bases; nucleotides outside the gene matches: 5. From germline, CDR1 is MNHEY and CDR2 SVGAGI. The CDR3 runs to 15 residues. CDR3 amino acids: CASREGQGSSYEQYF. CDR3 nucleotide sequence: TGTGCCAGCAGGGAGGGACAGGGGAGCTCCTACGAGCAGTACTTC.

This clone was picked up one time. The gene calls are TRBV4-1 and TRBJ2-3; tentative D call: TRBD2 (5 bases). V gave up 4 bases and J gave up 3 bases, with 14 bases separating them. Germline V lookup: CDR1 MGHRA, CDR2 YSYEKL. The CDR3 contains 15 residues. The CDR3, as DNA: TGCGCCAGCAGCCGCTATAGCGTCGGGACAGATACGCAGTATTTT. It specifies CASSRYSVGTDTQYF.

V usage is TRBV7-9 and J usage is TRBJ2-5; 8 nucleotides match TRBD2. The germline gives CDR1 SEHNR, CDR2 FQNEAQ (reference sequence). V lost 1 base to trimming and J lost 4 bases; unmatched junction nucleotides: 8. CDR3 length: 16 amino acids. The CDR3: CASSLGDGTRGETQYF. The CDR3 DNA is TGTGCCAGCAGCTTAGGTGATGGGACTAGGGGAGAGACCCAGTACTTC.

The chain carries TRBV5-6 and TRBJ2-7, with D tentatively TRBD2 (6 bases). Germline CDR1 reads SGHDT; CDR2 reads YYEEEE. V was pared by 3 bases and J by 2 bases, with 12 bases between. The CDR3 contains 14 residues. DNA for the CDR3: TGTGCCAGCAGCTCCGGGGGAAAGCCCTACGAGCAGTACTTC. Amino acids: CASSSGGKPYEQYF. The variable domain in full, completed from reference TRBV5-6 and TRBJ2-7, reads DAGVTQSPTHLIKTRGQQVTLRCSPKSGHDTVSWYQQALGQGPQFIFQYYEEEERQRGNFPDRFSGHQFPNYSSELNVNALLLGDSALYLCASSSGGKPYEQYFGPGTRLTVT.

The chain is built from TRBV2 and TRBJ2-1; D is perhaps TRBD2 (5 bases). Trimming pared 3 bases from V and 5 bases from J, leaving 14 bases between. Germline V gene sequence: CDR1 SNHLY, CDR2 FYNNEI. The CDR3 is 15 amino acids. The DNA of the CDR3 is TGTGCCAGCAGTGATTTAACGGAGGCCCACAATGAGCAGTTCTTC. Its protein is CASSDLTEAHNEQFF.

The chain joins TRBV7-9 to TRBJ1-2; unclear D gene. The CDR3 length is 18 residues. Trimming took off 1 base at V and 5 bases at J, with 23 bases between the two ends. The V gene's germline CDR1 is SEHNR and CDR2 FQNEAQ (reference sequence). The CDR3 DNA reads as TGTGCCAGCAGCTTAGAGTTGACGCGAACGCCGGGAGGTTATGGCTACACCTTC. Protein sequence: CASSLELTRTPGGYGYTF.

This CDR3 reads CASSLENYPYEQYF. The CDR3 nucleotides read TGTGCCAGCAGCTTAGAGAACTACCCCTACGAGCAGTACTTC. This chain links TRBV13 with TRBJ2-5; D unclear. The DNA matches TRBJ2-7 better at its end, which makes the J call doubtful. The CDR3 sequence is 14 residues long. Germline loops: CDR1 PRHDT, CDR2 FYEKMQ (reference sequence).

Details on this clone: Distinct nucleotide sequences in the sample also encode this CDR3. The genes are TRBV19 and TRBJ1-5, with 8 bases matching TRBD1. V dropped 3 bases and J dropped 2; count of bases not matched to a gene: 0. CDR1 LNHDA and CDR2 SQIVND come from the germline V gene (reference sequence). The CDR3 length is 14 residues. The CDR3 region has the DNA TGTGCCAGTAGTATGGGACAGGGCAATCAGCCCCAGCATTTT. Residues: CASSMGQGNQPQHF.

The genes are TRBV27 and TRBJ2-7; D might be TRBD1 (5 bases). The CDR3 totals 15 residues. Trimming removed 4 bases from V and 1 base from J, with 14 bases in between. Germline-derived CDR1 and CDR2 are MNHEY and SMNVEV (reference sequence). As DNA, the CDR3 is TGTGCCAGCAGTTCCAGTCCAGGGAAGTCCTACGAGCAGTACTTC. It is translated as CASSSSPGKSYEQYF.

V is TRBV5-6 and J is TRBJ1-1; the D is unclear. The CDR3 runs to 16 residues. Between the trimmed V and J ends, which lost 2 bases and 1 base, there was a span of 15 bases. From germline, CDR1 is SGHDT and CDR2 YYEEEE. CDR3 sequence (DNA): TGTGCCAGCAGCTTAAGTGAAGAGAAAGCGAACACTGAAGCTTTCTTT. Its protein is CASSLSEEKANTEAFF. Based on the CDR3 plus reference TRBV5-6 and TRBJ1-1, the full variable domain is DAGVTQSPTHLIKTRGQQVTLRCSPKSGHDTVSWYQQALGQGPQFIFQYYEEEERQRGNFPDRFSGHQFPNYSSELNVNALLLGDSALYLCASSLSEEKANTEAFFGQGTRLTVV.

This sequence joins TRBV6-5 and TRBJ2-3; 7 bases fit TRBD1. J was trimmed by 6 bases and V by 5 bases; bases with no gene match: 5. The CDR3 totals 13 residues. Germline values: CDR1 MNHEY, CDR2 SVGAGI. The CDR3 loop reads CASSSGQADTQYF. CDR3 in DNA: TGTGCCAGCAGTAGCGGACAGGCGGATACGCAGTATTTT.

The rearrangement links TRBV27 to TRBJ1-2; D is possibly TRBD1 (5 bases). Trimming cost V 3 bases and J 6 bases, with 11 bases left between them. The CDR3 spans 13 residues. Germline V gene sequence: CDR1 MNHEY, CDR2 SMNVEV (reference sequence). The CDR3, as DNA: TGTGCCAGCAGTTTCGGGTCGGGGGATGGCTACACCTTC. Amino acids: CASSFGSGDGYTF.

The gene calls are TRBV4-1 and TRBJ2-1; tentative D call: TRBD1 (6 bases). This CDR3 is 14 amino acids long. V was pared by 5 bases and J by 7 bases, with 15 bases between. Germline assignment: CDR1 MGHRA and CDR2 YSYEKL. As DNA, the CDR3 is TGCGCCAGCAGCGAAGGGGTTACAGGGAATGAGCAGTTCTTC. It specifies CASSEGVTGNEQFF.

With respect to this clone: Distinct nucleotide sequences in the sample also encode this CDR3. The chain employs TRBV27 and TRBJ2-7, with D perhaps matching TRBD1 (6 bases). The CDR3 is made up of 16 amino acids. With 5 bases removed from V and 0 bases from J, the gap between germline ends came to 17 bases. Per the germline V gene, CDR1 is MNHEY and CDR2 is SMNVEV (reference sequence). The CDR3: CASSPSAGQSSYEQYF. CDR3 DNA sequence: TGTGCCAGCAGTCCTTCCGCCGGACAGAGCTCCTACGAGCAGTACTTC.

The chain joins TRBV11-2 to TRBJ1-1, with no clear D. Trimming removed 0 bases at V and 4 bases at J, with 15 bases between. Germline V lookup: CDR1 SGHAT, CDR2 FQNNGV. CDR3 length: 16 residues. Here the CDR3 DNA reads TGTGCCAGCAGCTTAGAGGGTCCGGGTCGAGGCACTGAAGCTTTCTTT. It specifies CASSLEGPGRGTEAFF.

The chain carries TRBV13 and TRBJ2-7, with 8 bases fitting TRBD1. Looked up from germline, CDR1 is PRHDT and CDR2 is FYEKMQ (reference sequence). There are 16 residues in the CDR3. The trim removed 5 bases at V and 0 bases at J, leaving 9 bases unmatched. CDR3 amino acids: CASSPHTGGHSYEQYF. CDR3 coding DNA: TGTGCCAGCAGCCCGCACACAGGGGGACACTCCTACGAGCAGTACTTC. Supplemented by reference TRBV13 and TRBJ2-7, the full variable domain reads AAGVIQSPRHLIKEKRETATLKCYPIPRHDTVYWYQQGPGQDPQFLISFYEKMQSDKGSIPDRFSAQQFSDYHSELNMSSLELGDSALYFCASSPHTGGHSYEQYFGPGTRLTVT.

This chain links TRBV4-1 with TRBJ1-1; no firm D call. Germline V gives CDR1 MGHRA, CDR2 YSYEKL. V was clipped by 0 bases and J by 10 bases, with 6 bases between them. The CDR3 contains 11 residues. The CDR3, as DNA: TGCGCCAGCAGCCAAGAGGGTGGAGCTTTCTTT. Translated: CASSQEGGAFF.

The table lists this clone with a few counts. The chain is built from TRBV2 and TRBJ1-1; D gene ambiguous. Germline CDR1 is SNHLY and CDR2 is FYNNEI. V lost 3 bases to trimming and J lost 11 bases, with 13 bases between them. The CDR3 spans 12 residues. CDR3 DNA sequence: TGTGCCAGCAGTGAGAGGGCTTCCACGGCTTTCTTT. Its translation: CASSERASTAFF.

The J gene is TRBJ2-7, the V gene TRBV7-2; 12 bases map to TRBD2. The germline gives CDR1 SGHTA, CDR2 FQGNSA. V was pared by 0 bases and J by 1 base, with 4 bases of the junction left unmatched. This CDR3 is built from 17 residues. The CDR3 DNA reads as TGTGCCAGCAGCTTAGCCTTACTAGCGGGGGGTTCCTACGAGCAGTACTTC. Amino acids: CASSLALLAGGSYEQYF.

The table lists this clone with a count of one. This sequence joins TRBV6-1 and TRBJ2-5; no firm D call. Germline assignment: CDR1 MNHNS and CDR2 SASEGT. Between the trimmed V and J ends, which lost 6 bases and 3 bases, there was a span of 5 bases. CDR3 length: 11 residues. CDR3 region: CASRFEETQYF. In DNA, the CDR3 is TGTGCCAGCAGATTCGAAGAGACCCAGTACTTC.

The rearrangement joins TRBV5-1 to TRBJ2-7; D not resolved. V shed 2 bases and J shed 3 bases, with 6 bases lying between them. The CDR3 is 12 amino acids. Germline values: CDR1 SGHRS, CDR2 YFSETQ. The CDR3 region is CASSFPGYEQYF. DNA for the CDR3: TGCGCCAGCAGCTTCCCGGGCTACGAGCAGTACTTC.

The V call is TRBV9, the J call TRBJ2-7, with 8 bases identical to TRBD2. The junction had 4 bases not matched to a gene; V was cut back by 1 base and J by 4 bases. Germline-derived CDR1 and CDR2 are SGDLS and YYNGEE. This CDR3 has 14 amino acids. The CDR3 here is CASSVLREAYEQYF. Here the CDR3 DNA reads TGTGCCAGCAGCGTATTGCGGGAGGCGTACGAGCAGTACTTC. Using reference TRBV9 and TRBJ2-7 for the parts outside the CDR3, the full variable domain is DSGVTQTPKHLITATGQRVTLRCSPRSGDLSVYWYQQSLDQGLQFLIQYYNGEERAKGNILERFSAQQFPDLHSELNLSSLELGDSALYFCASSVLREAYEQYFGPGTRLTVT.

Details on this clone: One end of the junction varies from germline; a read error may be responsible. This rearrangement joins TRBV10-2 to TRBJ2-1, with no clear D. Germline CDR1 WSHSY, CDR2 SAAADI. This CDR3 spans 12 amino acids. As DNA, the CDR3 is TGCGCCAGCAGGGAGTCCTACAATGAGCAGTTCTTC. Translated: CASRESYNEQFF.

The V call is TRBV6-6, the J call TRBJ2-3, with D perhaps given as TRBD1 or TRBD2 (5 bases each). CDR1 MNHNY and CDR2 SVGAGI come from the germline V gene (reference sequence). Deletions cut 6 bases from V and 2 bases from J, with 12 bases between. The CDR3 has 14 amino acids. CDR3 nucleotide sequence: TGTGCCAGCAGGGGGGACCCTTACACAGATACGCAGTATTTT. Protein sequence: CASRGDPYTDTQYF.

The V and J genes are TRBV6-1 and TRBJ1-5; maybe TRBD1 (5 bases). Deletions cut 2 bases from V and 5 bases from J, with 19 bases between. The CDR3 runs 17 residues. Germline CDR1 MNHNS, CDR2 SASEGT. The CDR3 nucleotides are TGTGCCAGCAGTGAACAGTCTCCTTACCGGGACGATCAGCCCCAGCATTTT. Amino acid sequence: CASSEQSPYRDDQPQHF.